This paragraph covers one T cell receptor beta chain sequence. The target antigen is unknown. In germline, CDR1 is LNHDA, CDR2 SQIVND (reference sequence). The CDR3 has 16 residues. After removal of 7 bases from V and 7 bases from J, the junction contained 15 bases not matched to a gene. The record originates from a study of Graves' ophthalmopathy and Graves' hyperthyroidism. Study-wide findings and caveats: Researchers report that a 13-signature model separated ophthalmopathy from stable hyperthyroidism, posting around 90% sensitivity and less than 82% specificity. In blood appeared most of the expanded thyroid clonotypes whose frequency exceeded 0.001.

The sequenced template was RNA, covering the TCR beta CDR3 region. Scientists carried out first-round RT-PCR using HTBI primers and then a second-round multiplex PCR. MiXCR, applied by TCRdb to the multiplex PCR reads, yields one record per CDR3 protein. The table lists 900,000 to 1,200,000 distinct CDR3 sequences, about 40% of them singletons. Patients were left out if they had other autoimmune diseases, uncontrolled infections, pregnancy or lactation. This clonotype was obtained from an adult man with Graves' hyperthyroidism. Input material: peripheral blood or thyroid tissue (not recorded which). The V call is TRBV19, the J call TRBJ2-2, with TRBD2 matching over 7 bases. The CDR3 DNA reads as TGTGCCAGTACATCTTCGGGCGGGGGTTACTTCGGGGAGCTGTTTTTT. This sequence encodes CASTSSGGGYFGELFF.